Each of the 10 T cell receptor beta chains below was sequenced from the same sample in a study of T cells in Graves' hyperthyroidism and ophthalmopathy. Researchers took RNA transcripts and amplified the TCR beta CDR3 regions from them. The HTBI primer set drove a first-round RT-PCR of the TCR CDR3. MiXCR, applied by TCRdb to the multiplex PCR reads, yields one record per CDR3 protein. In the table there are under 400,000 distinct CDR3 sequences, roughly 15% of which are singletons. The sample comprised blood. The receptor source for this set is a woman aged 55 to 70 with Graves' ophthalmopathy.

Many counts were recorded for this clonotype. The DNA of the CDR3 is TGTGCCAGCAGCTTAGCGCTTGGGAGAGGTGAAAAACTGTTTTTT. Translation gives CASSLALGRGEKLFF. The V gene is TRBV7-9, the J gene TRBJ1-4; D remains ambiguous. Trimming took off 0 bases at V and 7 bases at J, with 12 bases between the two ends. Germline V CDR1 and CDR2: SEHNR, FQNEAQ (reference sequence). The CDR3 has 15 amino acids.

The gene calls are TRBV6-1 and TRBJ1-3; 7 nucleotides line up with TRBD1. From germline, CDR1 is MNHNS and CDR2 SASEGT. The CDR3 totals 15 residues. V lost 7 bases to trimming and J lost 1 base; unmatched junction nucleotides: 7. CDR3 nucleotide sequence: TGTGCCAGCACCAAGACAGGGTCATCTGGAAACACCATATATTTT. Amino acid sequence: CASTKTGSSGNTIYF.

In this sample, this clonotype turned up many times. For the CDR3, the DNA is TGCGCCAGCAGCCGAACGACAGGGGCTAGCACAGATACGCAGTATTTT. Its protein product is CASSRTTGASTDTQYF. V and J are TRBV5-1 and TRBJ2-3; TRBD1 matches at 8 bases. The CDR3 has 16 residues. The trim removed 4 bases at V and 0 bases at J, leaving 7 bases unmatched. The germline V gene encodes CDR1 SGHRS and CDR2 YFSETQ.

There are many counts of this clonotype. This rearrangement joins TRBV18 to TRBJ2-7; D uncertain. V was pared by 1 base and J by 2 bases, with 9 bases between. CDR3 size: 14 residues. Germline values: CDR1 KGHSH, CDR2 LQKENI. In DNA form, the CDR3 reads TGTGCCAGCTCACCACGGACGAGTACCTACGAGCAGTACTTC. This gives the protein CASSPRTSTYEQYF. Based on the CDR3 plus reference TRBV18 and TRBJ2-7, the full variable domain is NAGVMQNPRHLVRRRGQEARLRCSPMKGHSHVYWYRQLPEEGLKFMVYLQKENIIDESGMPKERFSAEFPKEGPSILRIQQVVRGDSAAYFCASSPRTSTYEQYFGPGTRLTVT.

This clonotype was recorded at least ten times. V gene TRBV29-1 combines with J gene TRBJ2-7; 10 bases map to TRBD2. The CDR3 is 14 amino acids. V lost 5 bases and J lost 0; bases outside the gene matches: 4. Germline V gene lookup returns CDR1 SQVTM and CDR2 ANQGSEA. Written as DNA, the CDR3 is TGCAGCGTTAAGACTAGCGGGTACTCCTACGAGCAGTACTTC. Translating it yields CSVKTSGYSYEQYF.

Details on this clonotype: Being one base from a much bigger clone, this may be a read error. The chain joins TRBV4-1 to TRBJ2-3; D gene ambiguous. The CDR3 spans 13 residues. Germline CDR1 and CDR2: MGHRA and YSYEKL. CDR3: CASSQIGSDAQYF. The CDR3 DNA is TGCGCCAGCAGCCAGATTGGGTCAGATGCGCAGTATTTT.

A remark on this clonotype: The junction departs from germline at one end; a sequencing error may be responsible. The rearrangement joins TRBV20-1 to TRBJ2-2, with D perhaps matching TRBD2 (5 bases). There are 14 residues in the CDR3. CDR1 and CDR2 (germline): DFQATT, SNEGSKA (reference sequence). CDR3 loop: CSARDPAKAGELLF. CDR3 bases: TGCAGTGCTAGAGATCCAGCGAAGGCCGGGGAGCTGCTTTTT.

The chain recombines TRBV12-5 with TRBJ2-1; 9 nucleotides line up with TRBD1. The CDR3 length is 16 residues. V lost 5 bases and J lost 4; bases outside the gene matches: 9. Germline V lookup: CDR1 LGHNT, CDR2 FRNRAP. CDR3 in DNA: TGTGCTAGTGGTCAACACCGGGACAGGGCGTACAATGAGCAGTTCTTC. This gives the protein CASGQHRDRAYNEQFF.

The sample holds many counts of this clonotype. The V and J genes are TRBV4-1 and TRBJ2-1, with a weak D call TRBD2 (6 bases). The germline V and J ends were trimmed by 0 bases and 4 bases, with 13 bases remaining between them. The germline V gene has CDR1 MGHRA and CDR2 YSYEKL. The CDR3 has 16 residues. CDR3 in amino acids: CASSQDLRGIYNEQFF. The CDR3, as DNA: TGCGCCAGCAGCCAAGATCTCCGCGGGATTTACAATGAGCAGTTCTTC.

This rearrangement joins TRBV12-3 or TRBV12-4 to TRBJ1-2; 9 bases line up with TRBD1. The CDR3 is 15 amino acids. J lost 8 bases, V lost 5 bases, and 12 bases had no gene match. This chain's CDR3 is CASSLRTGGGEGYTF. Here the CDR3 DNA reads TGTGCCAGCAGTCTCAGAACAGGGGGCGGAGAGGGCTACACCTTC.